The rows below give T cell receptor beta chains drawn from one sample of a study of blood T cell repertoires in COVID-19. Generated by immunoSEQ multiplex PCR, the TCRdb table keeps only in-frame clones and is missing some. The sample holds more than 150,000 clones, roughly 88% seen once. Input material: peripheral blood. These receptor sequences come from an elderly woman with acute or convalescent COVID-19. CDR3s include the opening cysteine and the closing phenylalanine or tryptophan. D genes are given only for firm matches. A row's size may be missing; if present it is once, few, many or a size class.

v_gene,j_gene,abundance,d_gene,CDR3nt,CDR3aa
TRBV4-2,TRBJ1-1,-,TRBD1,TGTGCCAGCAGCCAGGGACAGGGACGGAACACTGAAGCTTTCTTT,CASSQGQGRNTEAFF
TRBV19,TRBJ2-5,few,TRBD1,TGTGCCAGTAGCCCCCAGGGGGACGGAGAGACCCAGTACTTC,CASSPQGDGETQYF
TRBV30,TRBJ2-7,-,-,TGTGCCTGGAGTGTTTCCGTCAGGGACTCACCATACGAGCAGTACTTC,CAWSVSVRDSPYEQYF
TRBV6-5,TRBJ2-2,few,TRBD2,TGTGCCAGCAGTTCATCACTAGCGGCTACCACCGGGGAGCTGTTTTTT,CASSSSLAATTGELFF
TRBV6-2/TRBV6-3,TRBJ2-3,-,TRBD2,TGTGCCAGCAGTTACTCAGGGATGCCGGGGGGGGTTAGCACAGATACGCAGTATTTT,CASSYSGMPGGVSTDTQYF
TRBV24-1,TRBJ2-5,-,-,TGTGCCACCAGTGACCCGGGGACATATTACCAAGAGACCCAGTACTTC,CATSDPGTYYQETQYF
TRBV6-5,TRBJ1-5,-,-,TGTGCCAGCCAAGACGGGTTCAATCAGCCCCAGCATTTT,CASQDGFNQPQHF
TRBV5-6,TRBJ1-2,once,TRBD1,TGTGCCAGCAGTTTAGCCGCCGGGACAGGGAGAGATGGCTACACCTTC,CASSLAAGTGRDGYTF
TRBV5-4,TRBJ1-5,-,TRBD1,TGTGCCAGCAGCTCCGGGCCGGACAGGGGAGGACCCCAGCATTTT,CASSSGPDRGGPQHF
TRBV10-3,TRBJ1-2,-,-,TGTGCCATCAGTGACCTCTATGGCTACACCTTC,CAISDLYGYTF
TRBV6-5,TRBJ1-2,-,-,TGTGCCAGCAGTTACTCGTCCAGAAACTATGGCTACACCTTC,CASSYSSRNYGYTF
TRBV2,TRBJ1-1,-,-,TGTGCCAGCAGTGAAGCGCTTGTTCCACTCCGGGAGGCTTTCTTT,CASSEALVPLREAFF
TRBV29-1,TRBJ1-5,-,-,TGCAGCGCCCGGGAGGGGGGGGTTCAGCCCCAGCATTTT,CSAREGGVQPQHF
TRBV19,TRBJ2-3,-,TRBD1,TGTGCCAGTAGTATTGGGACAGGGGGACCAGATACGCAGTATTTT,CASSIGTGGPDTQYF
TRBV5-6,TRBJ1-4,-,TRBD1,TGTGCCAGCAGCAGGACAGGCGTTGCAACTAATGAAAAACTGTTTTTT,CASSRTGVATNEKLFF
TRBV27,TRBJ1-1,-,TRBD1,TGTGCCAGCAGGGAACAGGGGGGGAACACTGAAGCTTTCTTT,CASREQGGNTEAFF
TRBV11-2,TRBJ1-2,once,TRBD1,TGTGCCAGCAGCCCGGGACAGGGAAGTGGCTACACCTTC,CASSPGQGSGYTF
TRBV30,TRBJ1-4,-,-,TGTGCCTGGAGTGGACAGGCCACTGAAAAACTGTTTTTT,CAWSGQATEKLFF
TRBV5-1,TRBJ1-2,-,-,TGCGCCAGCAGCTTGAATGGGGAGAGTGGCTACACCTTC,CASSLNGESGYTF
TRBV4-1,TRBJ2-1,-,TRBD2,TGCGCCAGCAGCCGCGTGACTAGCGGGGCCTACAATGAGCAGTTCTTC,CASSRVTSGAYNEQFF
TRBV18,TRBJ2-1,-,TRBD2,TGTGCCAGCTCACCATCTAGCGGGAGGTACAATGAGCAGTTCTTC,CASSPSSGRYNEQFF
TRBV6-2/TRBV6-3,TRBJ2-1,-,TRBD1,TGTGCCAGCAGTTGGGACAGGGGAGGCAATGAGCAGTTCTTC,CASSWDRGGNEQFF
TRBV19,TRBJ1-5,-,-,TGTGCCAGTAGCCCGTCGGGGGGGATCGGTCAGCCCCAGCATTTT,CASSPSGGIGQPQHF